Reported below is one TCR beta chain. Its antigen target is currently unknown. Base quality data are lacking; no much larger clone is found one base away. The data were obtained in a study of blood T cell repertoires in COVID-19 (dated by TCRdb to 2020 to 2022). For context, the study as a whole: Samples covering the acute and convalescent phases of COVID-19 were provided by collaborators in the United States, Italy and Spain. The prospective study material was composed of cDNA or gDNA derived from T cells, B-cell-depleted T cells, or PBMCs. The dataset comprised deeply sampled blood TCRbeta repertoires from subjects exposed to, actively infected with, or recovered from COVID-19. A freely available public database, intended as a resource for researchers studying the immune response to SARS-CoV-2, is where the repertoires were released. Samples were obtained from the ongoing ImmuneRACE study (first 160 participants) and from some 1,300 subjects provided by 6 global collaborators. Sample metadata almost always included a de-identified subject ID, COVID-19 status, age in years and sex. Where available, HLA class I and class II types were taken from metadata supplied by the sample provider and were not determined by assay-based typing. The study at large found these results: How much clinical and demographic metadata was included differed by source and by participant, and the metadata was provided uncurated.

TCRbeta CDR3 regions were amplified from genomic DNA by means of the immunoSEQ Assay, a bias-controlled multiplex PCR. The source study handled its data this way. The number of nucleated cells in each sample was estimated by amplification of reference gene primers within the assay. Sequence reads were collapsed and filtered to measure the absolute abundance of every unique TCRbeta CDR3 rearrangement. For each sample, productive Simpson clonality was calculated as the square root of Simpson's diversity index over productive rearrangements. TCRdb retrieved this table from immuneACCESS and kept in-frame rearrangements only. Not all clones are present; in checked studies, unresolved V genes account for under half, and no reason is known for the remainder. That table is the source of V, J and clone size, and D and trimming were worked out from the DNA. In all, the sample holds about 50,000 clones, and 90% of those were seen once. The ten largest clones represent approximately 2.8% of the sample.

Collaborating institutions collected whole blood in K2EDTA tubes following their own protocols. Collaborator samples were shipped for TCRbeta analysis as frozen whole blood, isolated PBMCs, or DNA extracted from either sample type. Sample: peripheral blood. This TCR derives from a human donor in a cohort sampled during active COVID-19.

The DNA reads as follows: TGCGCCAGTAAAACAGTGATTTACACTGAAGCTTTCTTT. Translated, this gives CASKTVIYTEAFF. The chain is made from TRBV23-1 and TRBJ1-1, with no confidently assigned D gene. TRBV23-1 is an ORF; its function is uncertain. Reading from cysteine to phenylalanine, the CDR3 counts 13 amino acids. The only DNA kept is the CDR3, 39 bases in frame from the first base. The germline ends are 14 bases apart after V is trimmed by 9 bases and J by 3 bases.